The rows below give T cell receptor beta chains drawn from one sample of a study of blood T cell repertoires in COVID-19. The method was immunoSEQ multiplex PCR; TCRdb's version includes in-frame clones alone and lacks a portion of them. The data show under 350,000 clones, roughly 80% seen once. Sequences were obtained from peripheral blood. These receptors were taken from a man aged 60 to 75 who had recovered from COVID-19. Both conserved end residues are part of each CDR3. The D gene is left open where the match is weak. Expanded clones are given a class, and other clones once, few, many or no size at all.

D gene: -; clone size: -; J gene: TRBJ1-4; V gene: TRBV9; CDR3 DNA: TGTGCCAGCAGTTGGGCAGAATCTAATGAAAAACTGTTTTTT; CDR3 protein: CASSWAESNEKLFF
D gene: TRBD1; clone size: -; J gene: TRBJ2-5; V gene: TRBV5-1; CDR3 DNA: TGCGCCAGCAGCCAGGGACAGGGTTGGGAGACCCAGTACTTC; CDR3 protein: CASSQGQGWETQYF
D gene: -; clone size: -; J gene: TRBJ1-1; V gene: TRBV19; CDR3 DNA: TGTGCCAGTAGTATAGATCGGCGGGGTGAAGCTTTCTTT; CDR3 protein: CASSIDRRGEAFF
D gene: -; clone size: -; J gene: TRBJ2-1; V gene: TRBV7-9; CDR3 DNA: TGTGCCAGCAGCTTAGCCCCGGAGGGTTACAATGAGCAGTTCTTC; CDR3 protein: CASSLAPEGYNEQFF
D gene: TRBD2; clone size: -; J gene: TRBJ2-1; V gene: TRBV24-1; CDR3 DNA: TGTGTCACCAGTGATCCTAGCGGGGGGCCCCGGGGACAAGAGCAGTTCTTC; CDR3 protein: CVTSDPSGGPRGQEQFF
D gene: TRBD2; clone size: -; J gene: TRBJ2-3; V gene: TRBV5-5; CDR3 DNA: TGTGCCAGCAGCTTGGCTAGCGGGAGCCCCTCAGATACGCAGTATTTT; CDR3 protein: CASSLASGSPSDTQYF
D gene: -; clone size: -; J gene: TRBJ2-7; V gene: TRBV6-5; CDR3 DNA: TGTGCCAGCAGTTCCTTTTCCGAGCAGTACTTC; CDR3 protein: CASSSFSEQYF
D gene: -; clone size: -; J gene: TRBJ2-2; V gene: TRBV18; CDR3 DNA: TGTGCCAGCTCCTCCCGATTGACTAGTAACACCGGGGAGCTGTTTTTT; CDR3 protein: CASSSRLTSNTGELFF
D gene: TRBD1; clone size: -; J gene: TRBJ2-7; V gene: TRBV6-1; CDR3 DNA: TGTGCCAGCAGTGAGGTTGACAGGGGCGAGCAGTACTTC; CDR3 protein: CASSEVDRGEQYF
D gene: -; clone size: -; J gene: TRBJ1-4; V gene: TRBV3-1/TRBV3-2; CDR3 DNA: TGTGCCAGCAGCCAAGGTTACAGAGATGAAAAACTGTTTTTT; CDR3 protein: CASSQGYRDEKLFF
D gene: -; clone size: once; J gene: TRBJ2-2; V gene: TRBV27; CDR3 DNA: TGTGCCAGCAGTTTACCAGGGGTGGGTCCGAACACCGGGGAGCTGTTTTTT; CDR3 protein: CASSLPGVGPNTGELFF
D gene: -; clone size: -; J gene: TRBJ2-3; V gene: TRBV2; CDR3 DNA: TGTGCCAGCAATGAGGGCAGGGCCAGGGGAAATACGCAGTATTTT; CDR3 protein: CASNEGRARGNTQYF
D gene: -; clone size: -; J gene: TRBJ1-2; V gene: TRBV19; CDR3 DNA: TGTGCCAGTACCCTCCCACAGTCCCGAAACTATGGCTACACCTTC; CDR3 protein: CASTLPQSRNYGYTF
D gene: TRBD2; clone size: -; J gene: TRBJ2-2; V gene: TRBV28; CDR3 DNA: TGTGCCAGCAGTTTAGCGGGGGGGATAATCACCGGGGAGCTGTTTTTT; CDR3 protein: CASSLAGGIITGELFF
D gene: -; clone size: -; J gene: TRBJ1-2; V gene: TRBV27; CDR3 DNA: TGTGCCAGCAGAACGTGGGGGGACTATGGCTACACCTTC; CDR3 protein: CASRTWGDYGYTF
D gene: TRBD2; clone size: -; J gene: TRBJ2-5; V gene: TRBV30; CDR3 DNA: TGTGCCTGGAGCTCCCGGGAGGGCCGCAAGACCCAGTACTTC; CDR3 protein: CAWSSREGRKTQYF
D gene: -; clone size: -; J gene: TRBJ1-1; V gene: TRBV10-1; CDR3 DNA: TGCGCCAGCAGTCGGGGAAGGAGCAACACTGAAGCTTTCTTT; CDR3 protein: CASSRGRSNTEAFF
D gene: -; clone size: -; J gene: TRBJ2-7; V gene: TRBV6-2/TRBV6-3; CDR3 DNA: TGTGCCAGCAGTTACTCTTCCGGGTCCTCCTACGAGCAGTACTTC; CDR3 protein: CASSYSSGSSYEQYF
D gene: -; clone size: -; J gene: TRBJ2-2; V gene: TRBV19; CDR3 DNA: TGTGCCAGTAGGGTTAGCGGGAACACCGGGGAGCTGTTTTTT; CDR3 protein: CASRVSGNTGELFF
D gene: -; clone size: few; J gene: TRBJ2-7; V gene: TRBV9; CDR3 DNA: TGTGCCAGCAGCGCCGACAGGCCACCATACGAGCAGTACTTC; CDR3 protein: CASSADRPPYEQYF
D gene: -; clone size: -; J gene: TRBJ1-1; V gene: TRBV11-2; CDR3 DNA: TGTGCCAGCAGCTTGGCCGTACCTTACACTGAAGCTTTCTTT; CDR3 protein: CASSLAVPYTEAFF
D gene: TRBD2; clone size: -; J gene: TRBJ2-1; V gene: TRBV2; CDR3 DNA: TGTGCCAGCAGGCCCCGACTAGCGGAGTACAATGAGCAGTTCTTC; CDR3 protein: CASRPRLAEYNEQFF
D gene: TRBD2; clone size: -; J gene: TRBJ2-2; V gene: TRBV7-8; CDR3 DNA: TGTGCCAGCAGCCGTGCGGGGGGGCCGAACACCGGGGAGCTGTTTTTT; CDR3 protein: CASSRAGGPNTGELFF
D gene: -; clone size: -; J gene: TRBJ2-7; V gene: TRBV3-1/TRBV3-2; CDR3 DNA: TGTGCCAGCAGCCAAATCAGGGGCTACGAGCAGTACTTC; CDR3 protein: CASSQIRGYEQYF
D gene: TRBD2; clone size: once; J gene: TRBJ2-1; V gene: TRBV28; CDR3 DNA: TGTGCCAGCAGTTTTCGCACTAGCGGAAACTACAATGAGCAGTTCTTC; CDR3 protein: CASSFRTSGNYNEQFF
D gene: TRBD1; clone size: -; J gene: TRBJ1-5; V gene: TRBV28; CDR3 DNA: TGTGCCACTACGGACAGGGTTTACCAGCCCCAGCATTTT; CDR3 protein: CATTDRVYQPQHF
D gene: TRBD2; clone size: -; J gene: TRBJ2-5; V gene: TRBV5-1; CDR3 DNA: TGCGCCAGCAGCTTGGAGGGGACAGCGGGAGGCCTAGCGGGAGTTCGGGAGACCCAGTACTTC; CDR3 protein: CASSLEGTAGGLAGVRETQYF
D gene: -; clone size: -; J gene: TRBJ2-1; V gene: TRBV27; CDR3 DNA: TGTGCCAGCAGTCCTCCCTCCAATGAGCAGTTCTTC; CDR3 protein: CASSPPSNEQFF
D gene: -; clone size: -; J gene: TRBJ2-7; V gene: TRBV2; CDR3 DNA: TGTGCCAGCAGTGAAGCCGCGACTAACTACGAGCAGTACTTC; CDR3 protein: CASSEAATNYEQYF
D gene: TRBD2; clone size: once; J gene: TRBJ2-7; V gene: TRBV6-1; CDR3 DNA: TGTGCCAGCAGTGGAGCACGGACTAGTTCGTACGAGCAGTACTTC; CDR3 protein: CASSGARTSSYEQYF
D gene: TRBD2; clone size: -; J gene: TRBJ2-1; V gene: TRBV14; CDR3 DNA: TGTGCCAGCAGCACCGGCGAGCGGGGGTCTGAGCAGTTCTTC; CDR3 protein: CASSTGERGSEQFF
D gene: -; clone size: -; J gene: TRBJ2-1; V gene: TRBV12-3/TRBV12-4; CDR3 DNA: TGTGCCAGCAGTTTGGGTGTGAGGAATGAGCAGTTCTTC; CDR3 protein: CASSLGVRNEQFF
D gene: -; clone size: few; J gene: TRBJ1-2; V gene: TRBV10-1; CDR3 DNA: TGCGCCAGCAGTCCTACGGTGAACTATGGCTACACCTTC; CDR3 protein: CASSPTVNYGYTF